This TCR beta chain was profiled in a study of sequential checkpoint blockade in melanoma. Study overall: Each arm's sequence ended with maintenance nivolumab.

TCRdb's table, derived via immunoSEQ multiplex PCR, lists solely in-frame clones and lacks some. The sample lists under 7,000 clones, under 30% occurring once. This clone is hyperexpanded within its sample. Treatment noted: randomized to nivolumab then ipilimumab (arm A) or the reverse (arm B). This material consisted of tumor tissue (inferred from file names), taken from a patient given nivolumab and ipilimumab in sequence. The sequence derives from a human donor with melanoma.

In DNA form, the CDR3 reads TGTGCCAGCAGCCCCCTTCCGGGACTAGACGAGCAGTACTTC. As protein: CASSPLPGLDEQYF. This sequence joins TRBV11-3 and TRBJ2-7; 8 bases fit TRBD2. The CDR3 length is 14 residues. Germline V lookup: CDR1 SGHNT, CDR2 YENEEA. V trimming: 5 bases; J trimming: 5 bases; junction bases outside the gene matches: 8. Complete variable domain (other parts from reference TRBV11-3 and TRBJ2-7): EAGVVQSPRYKIIEKKQPVAFWCNPISGHNTLYWYLQNLGQGPELLIRYENEEAVDDSQLPKDRFSAERLKGVDSTLKIQPAELGDSAVYLCASSPLPGLDEQYFGPGTRLTVT.